The clone carrying this T cell receptor (beta chain) turned up a few times. Antigen specificity is unknown. The sample is drawn from a study of T-cell memory formation after mild COVID-19. Whole-study context: Largely donor-specific sequence clusters came from a couple of donors. General observations from the study: Contracting clones localized mainly to CM and EM when CD4+ and mainly to EMRA when CD8+.

Sample barcodes and UMIs were carried by the TCR alpha and TCR beta cDNA libraries that 5'RACE generated with constant-segment primers. TCRdb re-analysed the 5' RACE reads in MiXCR, keeping a single row per CDR3 protein. The data contain 95,000 to 110,000 distinct CDR3 sequences, under 15% of them singletons. The germline gives CDR1 SGHKS, CDR2 YYEKEE (reference sequence). Trimming left V 0 bases short and J 9 bases short, with 13 bases between. The CDR3 totals 15 residues. The sequence derives from a man aged 18 to 29 who had mild COVID-19 (a few samples of this study predate the infection). Cell type and time point are not known. Sample: PBMCs or a T cell subset sorted from them (not recorded which). This chain uses TRBV5-5 with TRBJ1-6; D is uncertain. The CDR3 spells CASSLAAGLGSPLHF. The CDR3 coding sequence is TGTGCCAGCAGCTTGGCAGCGGGATTAGGTTCACCCCTCCACTTT.